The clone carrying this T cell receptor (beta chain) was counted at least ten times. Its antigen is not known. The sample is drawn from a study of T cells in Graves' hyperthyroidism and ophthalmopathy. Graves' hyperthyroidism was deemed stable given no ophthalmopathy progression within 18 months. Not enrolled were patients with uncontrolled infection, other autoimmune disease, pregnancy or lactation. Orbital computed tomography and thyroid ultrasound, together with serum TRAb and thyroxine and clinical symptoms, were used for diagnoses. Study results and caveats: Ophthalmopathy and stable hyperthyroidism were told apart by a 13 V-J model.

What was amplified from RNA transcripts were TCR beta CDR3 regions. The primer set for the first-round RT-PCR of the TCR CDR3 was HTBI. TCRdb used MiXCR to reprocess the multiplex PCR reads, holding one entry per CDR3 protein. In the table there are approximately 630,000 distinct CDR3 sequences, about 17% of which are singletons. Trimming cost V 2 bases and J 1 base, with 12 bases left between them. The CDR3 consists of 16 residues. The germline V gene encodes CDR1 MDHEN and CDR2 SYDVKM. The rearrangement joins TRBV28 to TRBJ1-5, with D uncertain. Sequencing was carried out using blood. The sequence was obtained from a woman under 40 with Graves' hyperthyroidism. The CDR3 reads CASSLLGFGSNQPQHF. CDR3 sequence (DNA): TGTGCCAGCAGTTTACTCGGTTTCGGAAGCAATCAGCCCCAGCATTTT.